This T cell receptor (beta chain) is drawn from a study of cytomegalovirus exposure and HLA in healthy donors. CDR3 length equals 16 residues. V lost 1 base, J lost 5 bases, and 8 bases stayed unmatched. Germline CDR1 GTSNPN, CDR2 SVGIG (reference sequence). General study results and limits: When the data were analyzed later, several of the most significant clusters appeared to be linked to common viral pathogens. A later analysis showed that HLA-associated TCR beta chains had undergone more clonal expansion than equally common others.

Primers included in the PCR were 60 Vbeta and 13 Jbeta primers. Repertoires were generated with immunoSEQ multiplex PCR, while TCRdb's copy carries only in-frame clones and drops some. The sample has 95,000 to 150,000 clones, over 60% seen once; the top ten hold roughly 12%. Remarks on this clone: Its matching antigen is unknown.

The TCR originated in a woman in her thirties or forties in good health and CMV-seropositive. Sequencing was performed on PBMCs. The chain recombines TRBV30 with TRBJ2-2; the match to TRBD2 covers 9 bases. The CDR3 DNA reads TGTGCCTGGAGTGGACTAGCGGCCCTCAGAACCGGGGAGCTGTTTTTT. Translating gives CAWSGLAALRTGELFF. The whole variable domain, remainder taken from reference TRBV30 and TRBJ2-2, is SQTIHQWPATLVQPVGSPLSLECTVEGTSNPNLYWYRQAAGRGLQLLFYSVGIGQISSEVPQNLSASRPQDRQFILSSKKLLLSDSGFYLCAWSGLAALRTGELFFGEGSRLTVL.